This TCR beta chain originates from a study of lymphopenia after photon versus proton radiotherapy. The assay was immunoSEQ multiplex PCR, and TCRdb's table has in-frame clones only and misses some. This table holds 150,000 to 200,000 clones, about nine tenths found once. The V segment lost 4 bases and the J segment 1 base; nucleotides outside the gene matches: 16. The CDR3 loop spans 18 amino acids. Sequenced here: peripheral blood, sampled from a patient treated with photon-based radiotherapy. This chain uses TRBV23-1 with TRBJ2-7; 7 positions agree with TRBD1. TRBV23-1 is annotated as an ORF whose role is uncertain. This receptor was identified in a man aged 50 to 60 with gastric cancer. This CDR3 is CASSRLRSRGLPSYEQYF. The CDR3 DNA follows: TGCGCCAGCAGTCGTCTACGGTCCAGGGGGTTACCATCCTACGAGCAGTACTTC.